The clone carrying this T cell receptor beta chain came up a few times. What it binds is not known. This sample was included in a study of CD8 T cells in ankylosing spondylitis. Study-wide points: Peripheral blood samples showed relatively rare disease-linked clones, and these clones were CD8+. It appeared that ankylosing spondylitis blood was characterized by a TCR beta motif of 8 or 9 highly homologous variants. The study looked at matched synovial fluid samples from ankylosing spondylitis patients. Disease-linked clones were reported to be significantly enriched there. Prior work had noted some motif variants in reactive arthritis blood and synovial fluid.

TCR beta libraries were made by quantitative 5'-RACE with molecular barcodes. TCRdb recomputed calls from the 5' RACE reads with MiXCR, one row per CDR3 protein. The sample contains just under 550,000 distinct CDR3 sequences, approximately 11% of which appear only once. The clonotype originates from a male donor with ankylosing spondylitis. The source material was blood, either unsorted or a sorted T cell fraction (not recorded which).

The CDR3 sequence is CASSFSPSGANVLTF. CDR3 nucleotide sequence: TGTGCCAGCAGCTTTTCGCCCTCGGGGGCCAACGTCCTGACTTTC. The V call is TRBV5-6, the J call TRBJ2-6; no definite D call. The V end lost 2 bases, the J end lost 4 bases, and 10 bases lay between the germline ends. Germline assignment: CDR1 SGHDT and CDR2 YYEEEE. The CDR3 sequence is 15 residues long.